These 3 T cell receptor beta chains originate from one sample sequenced in a study of cytomegalovirus exposure and HLA in healthy donors. The PCR contained 60 Vbeta and 13 Jbeta primers. Sequenced by immunoSEQ multiplex PCR; TCRdb stores in-frame clones only, minus some. The sample gives 150,000 to 200,000 clones, about 81% of which show up once; around 0.97% is in the top ten. The sequencing input was PBMCs. The receptors shown here come from a girl aged 2-9 years in good health and CMV-seropositive.

The gene calls are TRBV6-1 and TRBJ1-4, with 7 bases matching TRBD1. The CDR3 length is 17 residues. Germline V lookup: CDR1 MNHNS, CDR2 SASEGT. J gave up 10 bases and V 0 bases, and 14 bases lay outside the gene matches. This CDR3 reads CASSEALSDPGGGKLFF. CDR3 nucleotide sequence: TGTGCCAGCAGTGAAGCGCTATCTGACCCAGGGGGAGGAAAACTGTTTTTT.

The CDR3 loop is CASSLSGGRAGNEQFF. CDR3 coding DNA: TGTGCCAGCAGCTTAAGCGGCGGGAGGGCCGGCAATGAGCAGTTCTTC. The J gene is TRBJ2-1, the V gene TRBV7-2; 9 bases match TRBD2. Per the germline V gene, CDR1 is SGHTA and CDR2 is FQGNSA. V lost 2 bases to trimming and J lost 6 bases; unmatched junction nucleotides: 8. This CDR3 has 16 amino acids.

The genes are TRBV25-1 and TRBJ2-7; D call uncertain. Trimming removed 5 bases at V and 1 base at J, with 3 bases between. The germline CDR1 and CDR2 sequences are MGHDK and SYGVNS. The CDR3 spans 11 residues. CDR3 nucleotides: TGTGCCAGCAGTCTTTCCTACGAGCAGTACTTC. Translated: CASSLSYEQYF.